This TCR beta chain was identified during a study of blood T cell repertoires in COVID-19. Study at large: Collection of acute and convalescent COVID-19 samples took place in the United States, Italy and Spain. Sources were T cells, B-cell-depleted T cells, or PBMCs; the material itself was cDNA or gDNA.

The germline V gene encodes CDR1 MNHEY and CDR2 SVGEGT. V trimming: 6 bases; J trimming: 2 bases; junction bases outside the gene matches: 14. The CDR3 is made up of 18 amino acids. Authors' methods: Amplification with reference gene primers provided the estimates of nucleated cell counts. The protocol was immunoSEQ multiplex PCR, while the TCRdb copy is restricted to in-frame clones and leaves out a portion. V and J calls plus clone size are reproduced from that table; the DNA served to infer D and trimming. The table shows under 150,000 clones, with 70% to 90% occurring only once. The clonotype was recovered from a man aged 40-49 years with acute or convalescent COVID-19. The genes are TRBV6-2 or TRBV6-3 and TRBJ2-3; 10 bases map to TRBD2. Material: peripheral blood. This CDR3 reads CASSDLAGASLFTDTQYF. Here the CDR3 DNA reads TGTGCCAGCAGCGATCTAGCGGGGGCCTCACTATTCACAGATACGCAGTATTTT.